This TCR beta chain comes out of a study of T-cell reconstitution after alpha-beta-depleted transplantation in children. With V trimmed by 5 bases and J by 3 bases, 6 bases remained unmatched. The length of the CDR3 is 14 residues. Germline CDR1 MDHEN, CDR2 SYDVKM. This clonotype was counted at least ten times. What it recognizes is unknown. General study results and limits: From surviving recipient T cells and thymic progenitors came the high day-60 TCRbeta diversity observed in some patients. T-cell numbers and diversity, one year after transplant, stemmed largely from T cells that were newly produced. In patients about two months after transplant, alpha-beta T cells reportedly arose from several hundred expanded graft clones.

Preparation of the TCRbeta library was carried out with unique molecular identifiers. Each CDR3 protein gets one entry after TCRdb re-called the PCR reads with MiXCR. Of more than 2,500 distinct CDR3 sequences in the sample, about 30% were seen once. This TCR derives from a male patient aged 2-15 years who had a stem cell transplant for acute myeloid leukemia, so the T cells may come from the graft donor. The starting material was PBMCs, mostly from graft donor cells, obtained 60 days after TCRalphabeta/CD19-depleted stem cell transplant. The rearrangement uses TRBV28 and TRBJ2-7, with TRBD1 identical over 8 bases. For the CDR3, the DNA is TGTGCCAGCAGTAAGACAGGGGCTCTCTACGAGCAGTACGTC. Its protein product is CASSKTGALYEQYV.